A selection of T cell receptor beta chains follows, all from one sample in a study of CD8 T cells in ankylosing spondylitis. TCRdb fed the 5' RACE reads into MiXCR, producing one record per CDR3 protein. The data show approximately 350,000 distinct CDR3 sequences, 20% seen once. The sequencing input was blood, either unsorted or a sorted T cell fraction (not recorded which). All receptors come from a male donor with ankylosing spondylitis or in good health (not recorded which). The CDR3 runs from the conserved cysteine through the conserved F or W. The D gene is left open where the match is weak. Size is stated for part of the rows, as once, few or many counts, or as a class when the clone is expanded.

>TRBV5-6|few|TRBD1|TRBJ2-7
CASSWTGTGKYEQYF
TGTGCCAGCAGCTGGACCGGGACAGGGAAGTACGAGCAGTACTTC
>TRBV29-1|NA|NA|TRBJ2-7
CSVEEVVGYEQYF
TGCAGCGTTGAAGAGGTCGTAGGCTACGAGCAGTACTTC
>TRBV5-1|NA|NA|TRBJ1-2
CASSLGGTPRGNYGYTF
TGCGCCAGCAGCTTGGGCGGGACCCCTCGGGGTAACTATGGCTACACCTTC
>TRBV29-1|NA|NA|TRBJ2-1
CSAPLMANEQFF
TGCAGCGCCCCTTTAATGGCCAATGAGCAGTTCTTC
>TRBV6-5|NA|TRBD2|TRBJ2-5
CASSYSIRGPGGETQYF
TGTGCCAGCAGTTACTCGATCCGAGGGCCGGGGGGGGAGACCCAGTACTTC
>TRBV20-1|few|NA|TRBJ2-7
CSAPPQPTGRSYEQYF
TGCAGTGCTCCACCCCAACCGACAGGAAGATCCTACGAGCAGTACTTC
>TRBV20-1|NA|NA|TRBJ2-5
CSALLRGEETQYF
TGCAGTGCCCTTTTACGGGGCGAAGAGACCCAGTACTTC
>TRBV24-1|few|NA|TRBJ2-1
CATSDIGTSEDEQFF
TGTGCCACCAGTGATATAGGGACTTCCGAGGACGAGCAGTTCTTC
>TRBV12-3/TRBV12-4|many|NA|TRBJ2-5
CASSLWQKETQYF
TGTGCCAGCAGTTTATGGCAGAAAGAGACCCAGTACTTC
>TRBV12-3/TRBV12-4|NA|NA|TRBJ1-5
CASSFKNQPQHF
TGTGCCAGCAGTTTTAAAAATCAGCCCCAGCATTTT
>TRBV5-1|NA|TRBD2|TRBJ2-3
CASSLYDGRTQYF
TGCGCCAGCAGCTTATATGACGGGAGGACGCAGTATTTT
>TRBV29-1|NA|NA|TRBJ2-2
CSVEGEGMGLAGELFF
TGCAGCGTTGAAGGAGAGGGGATGGGGCTGGCCGGGGAGCTGTTTTTT
>TRBV2|NA|TRBD1|TRBJ1-1
CAIPTYRTGDYTEAFF
TGTGCCATACCTACATATAGGACAGGGGATTACACTGAAGCTTTCTTT
>TRBV5-5|few|TRBD1|TRBJ2-3
CASSFPGQGLDTQYF
TGTGCCAGCAGCTTCCCGGGACAGGGTCTTGATACGCAGTATTTT
>TRBV20-1|few|TRBD1|TRBJ1-1
CSARGTGDTEAFF
TGCAGTGCTAGAGGGACAGGGGACACTGAAGCTTTCTTT
>TRBV7-8|few|NA|TRBJ2-1
CASSFTVNNEQFF
TGTGCCAGCAGCTTTACAGTGAACAATGAGCAGTTCTTC
>TRBV9|many|NA|TRBJ2-2
CASSVGRTGELFF
TGTGCCAGCAGCGTGGGCAGGACCGGGGAGCTGTTTTTT
>TRBV5-6|many|NA|TRBJ1-5
CASSLGVGSNQPQHF
TGTGCCAGCAGCTTGGGGGTAGGGAGCAATCAGCCCCAGCATTTT
>TRBV24-1|few|TRBD1|TRBJ1-2
CATMGTGSLDYGYTF
TGTGCCACCATGGGGACAGGGTCGTTGGACTATGGCTACACCTTC
>TRBV3-1|few|TRBD1|TRBJ2-7
CASSQGPGTGDRPSTKQYF
TGTGCCAGCAGCCAAGGGCCCGGGACAGGGGACCGTCCATCCACCAAGCAGTACTTC
>TRBV6-1|few|NA|TRBJ2-3
CASSPTGLADTQYF
TGTGCCAGCAGTCCGACAGGTCTCGCAGATACGCAGTATTTT
>TRBV3-1|NA|TRBD2|TRBJ2-3
CASSPPPTKRGQYF
TGTGCCAGCAGCCCCCCTCCCACCAAGCGGGGGCAGTATTTT
>TRBV3-1|few|NA|TRBJ2-1
CASSVSTRINEQFF
TGTGCCAGCAGCGTCTCTACTAGGATCAATGAGCAGTTCTTC
>TRBV15|NA|NA|TRBJ1-1
CATSRDKELGSLGAEAFF
TGTGCCACCAGCAGAGATAAAGAATTGGGCAGCCTGGGGGCTGAAGCTTTCTTT
>TRBV29-1|few|NA|TRBJ1-1
CSVEVERDTEAFF
TGCAGCGTTGAAGTCGAGCGGGACACTGAAGCTTTCTTT
>TRBV9|NA|NA|TRBJ2-3
CASSVGNRGSTDTQYF
TGTGCCAGCAGCGTCGGTAATAGGGGGTCCACAGATACGCAGTATTTT
>TRBV3-1|few|NA|TRBJ2-7
CASSPPRKLEQYF
TGTGCCAGCAGCCCACCTCGGAAACTCGAGCAGTACTTC
>TRBV4-1|NA|NA|TRBJ2-7
CASSQAQGYSYEQYF
TGCGCCAGCAGCCAAGCACAGGGTTACTCCTACGAGCAGTACTTC
>TRBV5-6|few|TRBD1|TRBJ1-2
CASSTGTDFYGYTF
TGTGCCAGCAGCACGGGGACAGACTTCTATGGCTACACCTTC
>TRBV3-1|NA|TRBD2|TRBJ2-7
CASSQDGTSGGGEQYF
TGTGCCAGCAGCCAAGATGGGACTAGCGGGGGTGGCGAGCAGTACTTC
>TRBV4-1|NA|TRBD1|TRBJ2-1
CASSMGQGNTNEQFF
TGCGCCAGCAGCATGGGACAGGGAAACACCAATGAGCAGTTCTTC
>TRBV19|NA|TRBD1|TRBJ1-5
CAERRGSGQPQHF
TGTGCCGAACGCAGGGGGAGCGGTCAGCCCCAGCATTTT
>TRBV12-3/TRBV12-4|NA|NA|TRBJ1-1
CASSLLPSGPFTEAFF
TGTGCCAGCAGTTTACTGCCCTCGGGTCCCTTCACTGAAGCTTTCTTT
>TRBV5-1|few|NA|TRBJ2-7
CASSHTGSPYEQYF
TGCGCCAGCAGCCATACAGGGAGCCCCTACGAGCAGTACTTC
>TRBV5-1|NA|NA|TRBJ2-7
CASSLADGALGSYEQYF
TGCGCCAGCAGCTTGGCGGACGGAGCCCTGGGCTCCTACGAGCAGTACTTC
>TRBV28|NA|TRBD1|TRBJ2-1
CASSYRTGRTYNEQFF
TGTGCCAGCAGTTACCGGACAGGGAGAACCTACAATGAGCAGTTCTTC
>TRBV28|few|NA|TRBJ1-1
CASQNRVRTEAFF
TGTGCCAGTCAGAACAGGGTACGCACTGAAGCTTTCTTT
>TRBV3-1|few|TRBD1|TRBJ1-2
CASSQVTNRGTDYGYTF
TGTGCCAGCAGCCAGGTTACTAACAGGGGGACCGACTATGGCTACACCTTC
>TRBV24-1|NA|NA|TRBJ2-7
CATSDLGSYEQYF
TGTGCCACCAGTGATTTGGGTTCCTACGAGCAGTACTTC
>TRBV20-1|NA|NA|TRBJ2-3
CSARAPSTDTQYF
TGCAGTGCCCGAGCCCCAAGCACAGATACGCAGTATTTT
>TRBV2|NA|TRBD2|TRBJ2-1
CATRLAGLDEQFF
TGTGCCACCCGACTAGCGGGGTTGGATGAGCAGTTCTTC
>TRBV13|NA|NA|TRBJ2-5
CASSLGWEGWETQYF
TGTGCCAGCAGCTTAGGCTGGGAAGGTTGGGAGACCCAGTACTTC
>TRBV12-3/TRBV12-4|few|NA|TRBJ2-3
CASSLAGGPGQDTQYF
TGTGCCAGCAGTTTAGCGGGGGGGCCCGGGCAAGATACGCAGTATTTT
>TRBV3-1|medium-sized|TRBD2|TRBJ2-7
CASSATSGGLLEQYF
TGTGCCAGCAGCGCTACTAGCGGGGGGCTCCTCGAGCAGTACTTC
>TRBV9|NA|TRBD1|TRBJ2-3
CASSFKGTGESTDTQYF
TGTGCCAGCAGCTTCAAAGGGACAGGGGAAAGCACAGATACGCAGTATTTT
>TRBV12-3/TRBV12-4|few|TRBD1|TRBJ2-1
CASRRDSPNEQFF
TGTGCCAGCAGAAGGGACAGCCCCAATGAGCAGTTCTTC
>TRBV12-3/TRBV12-4|few|NA|TRBJ2-7
CASRESGGLNEQYF
TGTGCCAGCCGCGAATCAGGGGGGTTGAACGAGCAGTACTTC
>TRBV7-9|few|NA|TRBJ2-1
CASSSRETGSSYNEQFF
TGTGCCAGCAGCTCCAGGGAGACAGGCAGCTCCTACAATGAGCAGTTCTTC
>TRBV2|few|NA|TRBJ1-5
CASSEAGRGQPQHF
TGTGCCAGCAGTGAAGCAGGCAGGGGCCAGCCCCAGCATTTT
>TRBV20-1|NA|NA|TRBJ2-1
CSASPGRALNNEQFF
TGCAGTGCTAGCCCGGGACGGGCACTGAACAATGAGCAGTTCTTC
>TRBV5-6|NA|TRBD1|TRBJ2-4
CASSLVQGDIQYF
TGTGCCAGCAGCTTGGTGCAGGGGGACATTCAGTACTTC
>TRBV11-2|many|NA|TRBJ2-1
CASSLEGEQFF
TGTGCCAGCAGCCTGGAGGGTGAGCAGTTCTTC
>TRBV7-9|NA|NA|TRBJ2-5
CASSLYTETQYF
TGTGCCAGCAGCTTATATACAGAGACCCAGTACTTC
>TRBV4-1|NA|NA|TRBJ2-3
CASSQGGMDTQYF
TGCGCCAGCAGCCAGGGAGGCATGGATACGCAGTATTTT
>TRBV5-1|once|NA|TRBJ2-4
CASSWAGESAKNIQYF
TGCGCCAGCAGCTGGGCCGGGGAATCGGCCAAAAACATTCAGTACTTC
>TRBV28|few|TRBD1|TRBJ2-3
CASSPLGQGVFDTQYF
TGTGCCAGCAGTCCCTTGGGACAGGGGGTTTTCGATACGCAGTATTTT
>TRBV4-1|NA|TRBD1|TRBJ2-1
CASSQWDSDSYNEQFF
TGCGCCAGCAGCCAGTGGGACAGCGACTCCTACAATGAGCAGTTCTTC